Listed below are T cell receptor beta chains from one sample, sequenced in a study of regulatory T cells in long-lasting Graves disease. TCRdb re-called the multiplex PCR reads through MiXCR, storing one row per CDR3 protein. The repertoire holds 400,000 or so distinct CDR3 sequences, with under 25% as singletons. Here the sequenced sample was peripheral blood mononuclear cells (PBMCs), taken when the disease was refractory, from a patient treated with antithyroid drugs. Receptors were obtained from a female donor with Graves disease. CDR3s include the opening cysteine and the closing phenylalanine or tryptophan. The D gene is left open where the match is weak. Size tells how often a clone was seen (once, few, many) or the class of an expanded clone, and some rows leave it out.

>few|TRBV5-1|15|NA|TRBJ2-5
TGCGCCAGCAGCTTGGCCAATGAGGAACAAGAGACCCAGTACTTC
CASSLANEEQETQYF
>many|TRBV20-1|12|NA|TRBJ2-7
TGCAGTGCTAGAGACCCATACTACGAGCAGTACTTC
CSARDPYYEQYF
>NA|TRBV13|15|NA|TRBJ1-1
TGTGCCAGCAGCTTAGGCCTGGGAATTTACACTGAAGCTTTCTTT
CASSLGLGIYTEAFF
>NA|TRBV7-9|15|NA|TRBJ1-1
TGTGCCAGCAGCTTAGCCCCGGGGTCGAACACTGAAGCTTTCTTT
CASSLAPGSNTEAFF
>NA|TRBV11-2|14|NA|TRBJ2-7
TGTGCCAGCAGCTTAGCGGGAGAGACTTTCGAGCAGTACTTC
CASSLAGETFEQYF
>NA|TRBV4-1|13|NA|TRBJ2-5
TGCGCCAGCAGCCAAGCTAGCACGGAGACCCAGTACTTC
CASSQASTETQYF
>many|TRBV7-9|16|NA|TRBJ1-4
TGTGCCAGCAGCCATAGGGGGGAGGCAACTAATGAAAAACTGTTTTTT
CASSHRGEATNEKLFF
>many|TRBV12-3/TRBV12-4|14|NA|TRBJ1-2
TGTGCCAGCAGTTCGGTGGACAGTCCCTATGGCTACACCTTC
CASSSVDSPYGYTF
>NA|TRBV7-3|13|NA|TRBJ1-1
TGTGCCAGCAGCCGGACGGCGTCCACTGAAGCTTTCTTT
CASSRTASTEAFF
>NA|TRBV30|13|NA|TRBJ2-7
TGTGCCTGGAGCGGAGCAACAATCCACGAGCAGTACTTC
CAWSGATIHEQYF
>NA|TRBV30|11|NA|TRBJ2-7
TGTGCCTGGAGTGTAGCCTACGAGCAGTACTTC
CAWSVAYEQYF
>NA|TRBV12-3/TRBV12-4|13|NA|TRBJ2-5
TGTGCCAGCACCCCAGACAGGCAAGAGACCCAGTACTTC
CASTPDRQETQYF
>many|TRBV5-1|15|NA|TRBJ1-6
TGCGCCAGCAGCGCGGACGGTGACCCCAATTCACCCCTCCACTTT
CASSADGDPNSPLHF
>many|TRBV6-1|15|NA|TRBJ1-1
TGTGCCAGCAGTGAATTGGGGGCCATGAACACTGAAGCTTTCTTT
CASSELGAMNTEAFF
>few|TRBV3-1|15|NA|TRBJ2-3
TGTGCCAGCAGCCAAGGAACGGGGAGCACAGATACGCAGTATTTT
CASSQGTGSTDTQYF
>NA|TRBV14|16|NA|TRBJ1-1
TGTGCCAGCAGCCACGACAGCCTAGGTCAGGACACTGAAGCTTTCTTT
CASSHDSLGQDTEAFF
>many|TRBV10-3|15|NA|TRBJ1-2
TGTGCCATCAGTGAGTTGGCAGATAGACGGACGGGCTACACCTTC
CAISELADRRTGYTF
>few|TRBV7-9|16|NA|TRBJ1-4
TGTGCCAGCAGCGCGGTGGAGGGGGGTGTTAATGAAAAACTGTTTTTT
CASSAVEGGVNEKLFF
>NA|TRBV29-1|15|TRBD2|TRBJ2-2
TGCAGCGTTGAACTAGCGGAGAGGAACACCGGGGAGCTGTTTTTT
CSVELAERNTGELFF
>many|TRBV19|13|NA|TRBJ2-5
TGTGCCAGTAGTATCGCGGACTGGGAGACCCAGTACTTC
CASSIADWETQYF
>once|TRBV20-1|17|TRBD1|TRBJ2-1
TGCAGTGCTAGAGGTTTTTACGGGACAGCCACCTACAATGAGCAGTTCTTC
CSARGFYGTATYNEQFF
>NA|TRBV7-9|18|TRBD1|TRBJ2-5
TGTGCCAGCAGTTTTGCTTACCCGGGACAGAAGTACCAAGAGACCCAGTACTTC
CASSFAYPGQKYQETQYF
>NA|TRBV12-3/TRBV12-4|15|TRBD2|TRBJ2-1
TGTGCCAGCAGTTTTCTGGCTAGCGGAACCAATGAGCAGTTCTTC
CASSFLASGTNEQFF
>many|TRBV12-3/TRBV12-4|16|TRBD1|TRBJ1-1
TGTGCCAGCAGACCCAGACAGGGTCCGCTGAACACTGAAGCTTTCTTT
CASRPRQGPLNTEAFF